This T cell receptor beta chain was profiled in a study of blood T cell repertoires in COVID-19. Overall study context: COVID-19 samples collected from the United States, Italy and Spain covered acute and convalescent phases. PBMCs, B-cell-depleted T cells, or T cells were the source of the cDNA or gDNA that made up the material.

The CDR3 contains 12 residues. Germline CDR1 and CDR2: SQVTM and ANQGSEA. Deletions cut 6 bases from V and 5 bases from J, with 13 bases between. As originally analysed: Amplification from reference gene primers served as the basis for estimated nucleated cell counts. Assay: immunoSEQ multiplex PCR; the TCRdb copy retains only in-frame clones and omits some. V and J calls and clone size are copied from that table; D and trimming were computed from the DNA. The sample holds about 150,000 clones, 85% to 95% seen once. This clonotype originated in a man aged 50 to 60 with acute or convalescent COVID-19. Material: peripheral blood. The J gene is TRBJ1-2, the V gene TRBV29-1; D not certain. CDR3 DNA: TGCAGCGTCCCAGAGGCTGGGTATGGCTACACCTTC. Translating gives CSVPEAGYGYTF.